A single sample is the source of the 8 T cell receptor beta chains below, sequenced in a study of cytotoxic CD8 clonotypes in ibrutinib-treated CLL (dated by TCRdb to the early 2020s). The time point label, read with the paper, signifies: around 25 months on ibrutinib. The library relied on the immunoSEQ multiplex PCR assay. The table was pulled from immuneACCESS by TCRdb, which kept in-frame rearrangements only. Such tables lose some clones; where checked, under half of the loss comes from unresolved V genes, and the rest has no known cause. The sample contains hundreds of thousands of clones, under 75% of them found a single time. The ten largest clones represent 15% of the sample. Sample: PBMCs, taken after 24 months of ibrutinib treatment. All receptors derive from a human donor with chronic lymphocytic leukemia.

V is TRBV29-1 and J is TRBJ1-4, with a weak D call TRBD1 (5 bases). Trimming left V 3 bases short and J 4 bases short, with 9 bases between. Germline V lookup: CDR1 SQVTM, CDR2 ANQGSEA. This CDR3 has 13 amino acids. For the CDR3, the DNA is TGCAGCGTTGAGACAGACCTTAATGAAAAACTGTTTTTT. It translates to CSVETDLNEKLFF.

The chain links TRBV5-1 to TRBJ2-5; TRBD2 matches 10 bases. With 1 base clipped from V and 5 bases from J, the junction kept 5 bases outside the gene matches. This CDR3 contains 15 residues. Germline assignment: CDR1 SGHRS and CDR2 YFSETQ. In nucleotides, the CDR3 is TGCGCCAGCAGCTTGATAGCGGGAGGTCAGGAGACCCAGTACTTC. This gives the protein CASSLIAGGQETQYF.

The rearrangement uses TRBV4-2 and TRBJ2-3; 10 bases agree with TRBD2. After removal of 0 bases from V and 2 bases from J, the junction contained 8 bases not matched to a gene. The length of the CDR3 is 18 residues. CDR1 is LGHNA, CDR2 YNFKEQ, per germline. Written as DNA, the CDR3 is TGTGCCAGCAGCCAAGAATCGTTAGCGGGGGGATTCACAGATACGCAGTATTTT. Translated, it gives CASSQESLAGGFTDTQYF.

This chain connects TRBV7-6 to TRBJ2-7; 7 bases fit TRBD1. Germline V gives CDR1 SGHVS, CDR2 FNYEAQ. The CDR3 has 17 amino acids. V dropped 5 bases and J dropped 6; count of bases not matched to a gene: 19. The CDR3 protein is CASSLASSGQRRSEQYF. In DNA, the CDR3 is TGTGCCAGCAGCCTGGCCTCTTCGGGACAGAGAAGGAGCGAGCAGTACTTC.

This sequence joins TRBV5-1 and TRBJ2-3, with 8 bases matching TRBD2. The CDR3 spans 17 residues. Germline V gene lookup returns CDR1 SGHRS and CDR2 YFSETQ. The trim removed 2 bases at V and 1 base at J, leaving 9 bases unmatched. The CDR3 sequence: CASSFVKREQGTDTQYF. The DNA of the CDR3 is TGCGCCAGCAGCTTTGTTAAGCGGGAGCAAGGCACAGATACGCAGTATTTT.

The table lists this clone with a few counts. Other DNA sequences in this specimen translate into the identical CDR3. The genes are TRBV9 and TRBJ2-7, with TRBD2 identical over 10 bases. This CDR3 is built from 14 residues. The V gene end was trimmed by 0 bases and the J gene end by 3 bases; junction bases not matched to a gene: 0. Germline V lookup: CDR1 SGDLS, CDR2 YYNGEE. For the CDR3, the DNA is TGTGCCAGCAGCGTAGCTAGCGGGAGCTACGAGCAGTACTTC. It translates to CASSVASGSYEQYF.

This sequence joins TRBV5-1 and TRBJ2-7; TRBD1 matches 7 bases. The CDR3 consists of 16 residues. Trimming at V came to 4 bases and at J to 2 bases, leaving 12 bases not matched to a gene. Looked up from germline, CDR1 is SGHRS and CDR2 is YFSETQ. DNA for the CDR3: TGCGCCAGCAGCGACCCAAACAGGGGCCCGGCCTACGAGCAGTACTTC. Amino acid sequence: CASSDPNRGPAYEQYF.

This clone was detected only a few times. The chain uses TRBV7-2 and TRBJ2-7; tentatively, D is TRBD2 (5 bases). CDR1 and CDR2 (germline): SGHTA, FQGNSA. V lost 5 bases to trimming and J lost 6 bases, with 20 bases between them. The CDR3 has 15 residues. CDR3 in amino acids: CASSPLALDGLEQYF. The DNA of the CDR3 is TGTGCCAGCAGCCCGTTAGCCCTCGACGGACTCGAGCAGTACTTC.